Listed here are 22 T cell receptor beta chains from one sample, sequenced in a study of shared clonotypes between healthy human individuals (dated by TCRdb to the early 2020s). The library was made by the immunoSEQ multiplex PCR assay. This immuneACCESS table, as held by TCRdb, lists in-frame sequences with V and J called but not all clones. Of the missing ones, under half trace to an unresolved V gene in checked studies; the others have no known cause. Present in this sample are over a million clones, around 76% of which were seen just once. Roughly 1.4% of the sample comes from the top ten. Input material: memory CD4+ T cells sorted from blood. This specimen's cell subset or site label, interpreted: CD45RA-negative fraction. The receptors stem from a man aged 18-30 years in good health.

The V and J genes are TRBV9 and TRBJ2-5; no firm D call. CDR1 is SGDLS and CDR2 is YYNGEE in the germline V gene. Between the trimmed V and J ends, which lost 0 bases and 2 bases, there was a span of 11 bases. The CDR3 spans 15 residues. CDR3 sequence reads: CASSVVGSKQETQYF. The CDR3 DNA reads TGTGCCAGCAGCGTAGTAGGTAGTAAACAAGAGACCCAGTACTTC.

A word on this clone: A much larger clone lies a single base off, so this may be a read error. The sample carries other DNA sequences with the same CDR3. This chain links TRBV7-9 with TRBJ2-7; no definite D call. Looked up from germline, CDR1 is SEHNR and CDR2 is FQNEAQ (reference sequence). Trimming removed 6 bases at V and 1 base at J, with 4 bases between. The CDR3 consists of 11 residues. The CDR3, as DNA: TGTGCCAGCAGTCATTCCTACGAGCAGTACTTC. It encodes CASSHSYEQYF.

As to this clone: Other DNA sequences from this sample encode an identical CDR3 as well. The rearrangement joins TRBV5-1 to TRBJ2-7, with D perhaps TRBD2 (6 bases). V gave up 0 bases and J gave up 1 base, with 8 bases separating them. The CDR3 has 14 residues. Germline values: CDR1 SGHRS, CDR2 YFSETQ. The CDR3 here is CASSLGGTSYEQYF. The CDR3 region has the DNA TGCGCCAGCAGCTTGGGCGGGACTTCCTACGAGCAGTACTTC.

The J gene is TRBJ1-2, the V gene TRBV6-5; 7 bases fit TRBD1. CDR1 MNHEY and CDR2 SVGAGI come from the germline V gene. This CDR3 region has 15 residues. The junction had 7 bases not matched to a gene; V was cut back by 2 bases and J by 4 bases. As DNA, the CDR3 is TGTGCCAGCAGTTACGTGAGGGGGCATGTCTATGGCTACACCTTC. Its protein is CASSYVRGHVYGYTF.

This chain uses TRBV5-1 with TRBJ1-4; weak D call: TRBD1 (5 bases). Germline assignment: CDR1 SGHRS and CDR2 YFSETQ. V shed 5 bases and J shed 8 bases, with 22 bases lying between them. CDR3 size: 16 residues. The CDR3 DNA is TGCGCCAGCAGGGATGCCGAGTCAGGGAAGTACGAAAAACTGTTTTTT. Translated: CASRDAESGKYEKLFF.

The V call is TRBV7-9, the J call TRBJ2-7; weak D call: TRBD1 (6 bases). Germline loops: CDR1 SEHNR, CDR2 FQNEAQ (reference sequence). The CDR3 runs 15 residues. V was trimmed by 1 base and J by 0 bases, leaving 10 bases between them. This CDR3 reads CASSLGQGYSYEQYF. The DNA for the CDR3 is TGTGCCAGCAGCTTAGGGCAGGGGTACTCCTACGAGCAGTACTTC.

The chain recombines TRBV6-5 with TRBJ1-2; 7 nucleotides align to TRBD1. This CDR3 comprises 12 residues. The V and J ends lost 8 bases and 4 bases, in that order; junction bases with no gene match: 4. Germline CDR1 reads MNHEY; CDR2 reads SVGAGI. The CDR3 region is CASADRVYGYTF. In DNA form, the CDR3 reads TGTGCCAGCGCCGACAGGGTCTATGGCTACACCTTC.

This chain joins TRBV23-1 and TRBJ2-4; D not certain. TRBV23-1 qualifies as an ORF whose function is uncertain. The CDR3 is 13 residues long. V lost 6 bases and J lost 0, with 6 bases in between. For the CDR3, the DNA is TGCGCCAGCAGCCCGACAGCCAAAAACATTCAGTACTTC. Translating gives CASSPTAKNIQYF.

This clone was observed a single time. The rearrangement links TRBV7-2 to TRBJ2-1, with D hard to call. V was pared by 5 bases and J by 10 bases, with 21 bases between. CDR3 length equals 15 residues. The germline V gene has CDR1 SGHTA and CDR2 FQGNSA. The CDR3 here is CASSPLPWVSGEQFF. The CDR3 bases are TGTGCCAGCAGCCCCCTACCGTGGGTGTCCGGGGAGCAGTTCTTC.

V gene TRBV10-3 combines with J gene TRBJ2-1; D gene ambiguous. Trimming took 2 bases from V and 4 from J, leaving 6 bases between them. The CDR3 runs to 13 residues. Germline CDR1 and CDR2: ENHRY and SYGVKD. The CDR3 bases are TGTGCCATCAGTGAGGGGATGTACAATGAGCAGTTCTTC. Its protein product is CAISEGMYNEQFF.

This clone was observed a few times. In DNA, the CDR3 is TGTGCCAGCACCGAAACCCACAGTATGGGCTATGGCTACACCTTC. It specifies CASTETHSMGYGYTF. The rearrangement links TRBV6-1 to TRBJ1-2, with D unclear. The CDR3 has 15 amino acids. The germline V and J ends were trimmed by 7 bases and 4 bases, with 19 bases remaining between them. Germline V gives CDR1 MNHNS, CDR2 SASEGT.

This chain links TRBV5-1 with TRBJ2-7, with unresolved D. The CDR3 loop spans 15 amino acids. V lost 0 bases to trimming and J lost 0 bases, with 10 bases between them. The V gene's germline CDR1 is SGHRS and CDR2 YFSETQ. The CDR3 region is CASSLVGFSSYEQYF. The CDR3 nucleotides are TGCGCCAGCAGCTTGGTCGGCTTTAGCTCCTACGAGCAGTACTTC.

This clone was counted only a few times. The V gene is TRBV27, the J gene TRBJ1-6; D may be TRBD1 (6 bases). With 4 bases removed from V and 10 bases from J, the gap between germline ends came to 11 bases. The CDR3 consists of 13 residues. From germline, CDR1 is MNHEY and CDR2 SMNVEV (reference sequence). The CDR3 sequence is CASSSDRTSPLHF. CDR3 DNA: TGTGCCAGCAGTTCGGACAGAACGTCACCCCTCCACTTT.

The chain recombines TRBV28 with TRBJ1-2; D unclear. Trimming left V 5 bases short and J 10 bases short, with 20 bases between. Germline loops: CDR1 MDHEN, CDR2 SYDVKM. The CDR3 loop spans 14 amino acids. The CDR3 DNA reads TGTGCCAGCAGTCCGGACCTCACCGGCCCGGACTACACCTTC. Amino acids: CASSPDLTGPDYTF.

This chain joins TRBV19 and TRBJ1-5; D is unresolved. Looked up from germline, CDR1 is LNHDA and CDR2 is SQIVND (reference sequence). Trimming removed 3 bases from V and 1 base from J, with 19 bases in between. This CDR3 is 18 amino acids long. The DNA of the CDR3 is TGTGCCAGTAGTATCCTTCGTATTGGATGGAGAAGCAATCAGCCCCAGCATTTT. It codes for CASSILRIGWRSNQPQHF.

About this clone: Other DNA sequences in the sample encode the same CDR3. The chain joins TRBV18 to TRBJ2-7; no reliable D call. Trimming cost V 3 bases and J 0 bases, with 9 bases left between them. The CDR3 runs 14 residues. The germline gives CDR1 KGHSH, CDR2 LQKENI. CDR3 sequence: CASSPGRLSYEQYF. The CDR3 DNA is TGTGCCAGCTCACCCGGCAGGCTCTCCTACGAGCAGTACTTC.

The J gene is TRBJ1-1, the V gene TRBV5-4; D unresolved. This CDR3 spans 12 amino acids. Between the trimmed V and J ends, which lost 0 bases and 7 bases, there was a span of 7 bases. Germline V gene data show CDR1 as SGHNT and CDR2 as YYREEE (reference sequence). The DNA of the CDR3 is TGTGCCAGCAGCTTGGACACCAATGAAGCTTTCTTT. It specifies CASSLDTNEAFF.

The gene calls are TRBV29-1 and TRBJ2-5, with 13 bases lining up with TRBD2. After removal of 5 bases from V and 5 bases from J, the junction contained 5 bases not matched to a gene. Germline CDR1 is SQVTM and CDR2 is ANQGSEA. The CDR3 is made up of 14 amino acids. As DNA, the CDR3 is TGCAGCGTTACCGGGACTAGCGGGGTGGAGACCCAGTACTTC. It encodes CSVTGTSGVETQYF.

This clone was found many times. The rearrangement links TRBV4-1 to TRBJ2-2; D gene ambiguous. Germline CDR1 MGHRA, CDR2 YSYEKL. Trimming shortened V by 1 base and J by 14 bases, and 11 bases separated the two germline ends. CDR3 length: 12 amino acids. The CDR3 DNA reads TGCGCCAGCAGCCAAGGGGTAACCGGACTGTTTTTT. Its protein product is CASSQGVTGLFF.

The genes are TRBV5-6 and TRBJ2-7; 8 bases map to TRBD2. The V segment lost 2 bases and the J segment 2 bases; nucleotides outside the gene matches: 6. Germline V CDR1 and CDR2: SGHDT, YYEEEE. The CDR3 contains 15 residues. CDR3 DNA sequence: TGTGCCAGCAGCTTCCCTGGCGGGGGGACCTACGAGCAGTACTTC. This gives the protein CASSFPGGGTYEQYF.

This clone has only a few counts. V is TRBV18 and J is TRBJ2-1, with 7 bases matching TRBD2. The CDR3 totals 16 residues. Trimming took 2 bases from V and 9 from J; bases not matched to a gene: 13. Germline V gene lookup returns CDR1 KGHSH and CDR2 LQKENI. The CDR3 coding sequence is TGTGCCAGCTCACCAAGGTCTAGCGGTGCGTTCGCTGAGCAGTTCTTC. Protein: CASSPRSSGAFAEQFF.

V usage is TRBV5-8 and J usage is TRBJ2-5, with 11 bases lining up with TRBD2. With V trimmed by 0 bases and J by 11 bases, 6 bases remained unmatched. The CDR3 consists of 14 residues. Germline lookup yields CDR1 SGHTS and CDR2 YDEGEE. CDR3 DNA sequence: TGTGCCAGCAGCTTGGGACTAGCGGGAAGTAAGCAGTACTTC. Protein: CASSLGLAGSKQYF.